What follows are 30 T cell receptor beta chains derived from one specimen sequenced in a study of cytomegalovirus exposure and HLA in healthy donors. Profiled with immunoSEQ multiplex PCR; TCRdb holds only in-frame clones, not every one. The sample holds about 110,000 clones, around 90% seen once. Material for sequencing was PBMCs. These receptors all stem from a woman aged 18-35 years in good health and CMV-seronegative.

The rearrangement joins TRBV21-1 to TRBJ1-5; the table's TRBD1 call for D was not verified on the DNA. TRBV21-1 is shown as a pseudogene. The CDR3 sequence is 13 residues long. CDR3 DNA sequence: TGTGCCAGCAACATAACAGGGGTGCAGCCCCAGCATTTT. Translating it yields CASNITGVQPQHF.

This chain uses TRBV19 with TRBJ2-7; tentative D call: TRBD1 (6 bases). The CDR3 spans 14 residues. The ends were cut back, 8 bases at V and 0 bases at J, with 14 bases in the middle. The germline gives CDR1 LNHDA, CDR2 SQIVND (reference sequence). The CDR3 protein is CASASPDSSYEQYF. CDR3 nucleotide sequence: TGTGCCAGTGCATCCCCGGACAGCTCCTACGAGCAGTACTTC.

This clone was observed a handful of times. The chain has TRBV28 and TRBJ1-5; D might be TRBD1 (5 bases). The CDR3 is 12 amino acids. CDR1 and CDR2 (germline): MDHEN, SYDVKM. V was pared by 7 bases and J by 3 bases, with 7 bases between. The CDR3 DNA reads as TGTGCCAGCAAGGGGAACAATCAGCCCCAGCATTTT. It specifies CASKGNNQPQHF.

This clone was seen once. In DNA, the CDR3 is TGTGCCAGCACCCATAGGGGCGAACTAGCGGGTTCGCTCACAGATACGCAGTATTTT. This translates into CASTHRGELAGSLTDTQYF. The chain combines TRBV28 with TRBJ2-3, with 9 bases lining up with TRBD2. The germline CDR1 and CDR2 sequences are MDHEN and SYDVKM. The CDR3 has 19 residues. Trimming cost V 7 bases and J 2 bases; bases outside gene matches: 19.

This clone appeared a few times. This chain joins TRBV2 and TRBJ2-2, with D possibly TRBD1 on 5 matching bases. CDR3 size: 14 residues. From germline, CDR1 is SNHLY and CDR2 FYNNEI. Deletions cut 8 bases from V and 2 bases from J, with 12 bases between. The CDR3 region has the DNA TGTGCCAGCTGTCGCAGGGAAAACACCGGGGAGCTGTTTTTT. Its translation: CASCRRENTGELFF.

This clone was counted a few times. V and J are TRBV28 and TRBJ1-2; D is ambiguous. This CDR3 has 11 residues. Germline V gives CDR1 MDHEN, CDR2 SYDVKM. Trimming stripped 6 bases from V and 5 bases from J, with 7 bases between. CDR3 bases: TGTGCCAGCAGACAGTCATATGGCTACACCTTC. Protein: CASRQSYGYTF.

The chain recombines TRBV9 with TRBJ2-1; 7 bases align to TRBD1. The CDR3 extends over 12 amino acids. The V gene's germline CDR1 is SGDLS and CDR2 YYNGEE. The junction had 3 bases not matched to a gene; V was cut back by 3 bases and J by 9 bases. The CDR3, as DNA: TGTGCCAGCAGCGAGACAGGGCGTGAGCAGTTCTTC. Encoded protein: CASSETGREQFF.

The chain uses TRBV5-5 and TRBJ1-1; no clear D gene. The germline gives CDR1 SGHKS, CDR2 YYEKEE (reference sequence). Trimming took off 4 bases at V and 4 bases at J, with 8 bases between the two ends. The CDR3 is 12 amino acids. The CDR3 DNA reads as TGTGCCAGCAGCCCGGTTAGCACTGAAGCTTTCTTT. It codes for CASSPVSTEAFF.

The V gene is TRBV27, the J gene TRBJ1-5; D unclear. CDR1 is MNHEY and CDR2 is SMNVEV in the germline V gene (reference sequence). V lost 5 bases and J 3 bases, leaving 8 bases between the germline ends. CDR3 length: 13 amino acids. CDR3: CASSPLANQPQHF. The CDR3 region has the DNA TGTGCCAGCAGTCCTCTAGCCAATCAGCCCCAGCATTTT.

The chain combines TRBV5-4 with TRBJ1-4; no reliable D call. V was shortened by 0 bases and J by 5 bases, with 17 bases between the two germline ends. Germline CDR1 SGHNT, CDR2 YYREEE (reference sequence). This CDR3 comprises 17 residues. The CDR3 region has the DNA TGTGCCAGCAGCTTGGTGACCCCGACACAGAGAAATGAAAAACTGTTTTTT. It yields the protein CASSLVTPTQRNEKLFF.

J is TRBJ1-5 and V is TRBV25-1; D is unresolved. In germline, CDR1 is MGHDK, CDR2 SYGVNS. The CDR3 covers 14 residues. V lost 3 bases to trimming and J lost 6 bases, with 12 bases between them. The CDR3 DNA follows: TGTGCCAGCAGTGACGGGGAGGCAGGTCAGCCCCAGCATTTT. Protein sequence: CASSDGEAGQPQHF.

The chain uses TRBV19 and TRBJ2-1, with 11 positions matching TRBD2. V was clipped by 7 bases and J by 6 bases; unmatched bases: 11. The germline gives CDR1 LNHDA, CDR2 SQIVND (reference sequence). The CDR3 runs 16 residues. CDR3 in amino acids: CASIPTGTSGTNEQFF. CDR3 DNA sequence: TGTGCCAGTATCCCTACCGGGACTAGCGGTACCAATGAGCAGTTCTTC. The full variable domain, in which reference TRBV19 and TRBJ2-1 provide the parts outside the CDR3, is DGGITQSPKYLFRKEGQNVTLSCEQNLNHDAMYWYRQDPGQGLRLIYYSQIVNDFQKGDIAEGYSVSREKKESFPLTVTSAQKNPTAFYLCASIPTGTSGTNEQFFGPGTRLTVL.

The chain combines TRBV15 with TRBJ2-1; 8 bases map to TRBD2. With V trimmed by 1 base and J by 2 bases, 4 bases remained unmatched. The CDR3 is 16 residues long. Looked up from germline, CDR1 is LNHNV and CDR2 is YYDKDF (reference sequence). The CDR3: CATSRGPGLAYNEQFF. The CDR3 DNA sequence: TGTGCCACCAGCAGAGGCCCGGGACTAGCCTACAATGAGCAGTTCTTC. Together with reference TRBV15 and TRBJ2-1, the CDR3 gives the full variable domain: DAMVIQNPRYQVTQFGKPVTLSCSQTLNHNVMYWYQQKSSQAPKLLFHYYDKDFNNEADTPDNFQSRRPNTSFCFLDIRSPGLGDTAMYLCATSRGPGLAYNEQFFGPGTRLTVL.

This sequence joins TRBV6-1 and TRBJ2-1; 14 bases map to TRBD2. With 2 bases clipped from V and 9 bases from J, the junction kept 3 bases outside the gene matches. CDR3 length: 15 amino acids. CDR1 MNHNS and CDR2 SASEGT come from the germline V gene. The CDR3 DNA follows: TGTGCCAGCAGTGAAATAGGGACTAGCGGGGGTGAGCAGTTCTTC. Its protein product is CASSEIGTSGGEQFF.

In DNA form, the CDR3 reads TGTGCCAGCAGTCGGGACAGGACCTCTGGAAACACCATATATTTT. Translated, it gives CASSRDRTSGNTIYF. V usage is TRBV6-5 and J usage is TRBJ1-3, with 8 bases matching TRBD1. Per germline, CDR1 MNHEY and CDR2 SVGAGI. This CDR3 has 15 residues. V lost 5 bases to trimming and J lost 0 bases; unmatched junction nucleotides: 3.

The chain is built from TRBV19 and TRBJ1-1; 7 bases line up with TRBD1. Germline loops: CDR1 LNHDA, CDR2 SQIVND (reference sequence). Trimming removed 4 bases from V and 2 bases from J; junction bases left unmatched: 7. The CDR3 length is 15 residues. The CDR3 nucleotides are TGTGCCAGTAGTACTCTGACAGGGTTCAACACTGAAGCTTTCTTT. It yields the protein CASSTLTGFNTEAFF.

The chain combines TRBV2 with TRBJ1-6, with no clear D. The length of the CDR3 is 13 residues. Trimming took off 6 bases at V and 6 bases at J, with 9 bases between the two ends. Germline V lookup: CDR1 SNHLY, CDR2 FYNNEI. Written as DNA, the CDR3 is TGTGCCAGCAGACAGAATCTTAATTCACCCCTCCACTTT. Translated, it gives CASRQNLNSPLHF.

The chain links TRBV11-2 to TRBJ1-2; maybe TRBD1 (5 bases). V lost 10 bases and J lost 0, with 18 bases in between. The germline gives CDR1 SGHAT, CDR2 FQNNGV. The CDR3 has 15 residues. The CDR3 region is CATAITGGSNYGYTF. The CDR3 DNA reads as TGTGCCACGGCGATAACCGGGGGGTCTAACTATGGCTACACCTTC. Looking up the rest from reference TRBV11-2 and TRBJ1-2 gives the full variable domain: EAGVAQSPRYKIIEKRQSVAFWCNPISGHATLYWYQQILGQGPKLLIQFQNNGVVDDSQLPKDRFSAERLKGVDSTLKIQPAKLEDSAVYLCATAITGGSNYGYTFGSGTRLTVV.

The chain carries TRBV5-1 and TRBJ2-7, with D maybe TRBD1 (6 bases). Deletions cut 7 bases from V and 3 bases from J, with 11 bases between. Germline V gene sequence: CDR1 SGHRS, CDR2 YFSETQ. CDR3 length: 12 amino acids. CDR3 protein: CASWDTFYEQYF. The CDR3, as DNA: TGCGCCAGCTGGGACACTTTCTACGAGCAGTACTTC.

The genes are TRBV30 and TRBJ1-2; D is perhaps TRBD1 (5 bases). Germline CDR1 reads GTSNPN; CDR2 reads SVGIG (reference sequence). Trimming removed 5 bases at V and 2 bases at J, with 12 bases between. CDR3 length equals 13 residues. CDR3 coding DNA: TGTGCCTGGGGGCTTGGGGGGAACTATGGCTACACCTTC. It specifies CAWGLGGNYGYTF.

This chain joins TRBV6-6 and TRBJ2-1; 7 bases line up with TRBD1. Germline assignment: CDR1 MNHNY and CDR2 SVGAGI (reference sequence). Losses at the gene ends were 6 bases for V and 3 bases for J; bases not matched to a gene: 8. The CDR3 covers 15 residues. The CDR3 protein is CASRHETGNYNEQFF. CDR3 bases: TGTGCCAGCAGACATGAGACAGGGAACTACAATGAGCAGTTCTTC.

This clone appeared once. For the CDR3, the DNA is TGTGCCAGCAGTGCGACAGGGGGCGACACCGGGGAGCTGTTTTTT. This gives the protein CASSATGGDTGELFF. The chain carries TRBV2 and TRBJ2-2; 10 nucleotides align to TRBD1. The CDR3 length is 15 residues. Unmatched junction bases numbered 2, after V lost 4 bases and J lost 3 bases. The germline V gene encodes CDR1 SNHLY and CDR2 FYNNEI.

This clone came up a few times. The CDR3 sequence: CAWKRGKYTEAFF. For the CDR3, the DNA is TGTGCCTGGAAGAGAGGGAAATACACTGAAGCTTTCTTT. The gene calls are TRBV30 and TRBJ1-1; unclear D gene. This CDR3 comprises 13 residues. Germline loops: CDR1 GTSNPN, CDR2 SVGIG (reference sequence). Trimming took off 4 bases at V and 3 bases at J, with 12 bases between the two ends.

The chain is built from TRBV10-1 and TRBJ2-2; D unresolved. CDR1 and CDR2 from the germline V gene are WNHNN and SYGVQD (reference sequence). The germline V and J ends were trimmed by 3 bases and 3 bases, with 5 bases remaining between them. The CDR3 totals 13 residues. The CDR3 sequence is CASSDGYTGELFF. In DNA form, the CDR3 reads TGCGCCAGCAGTGACGGTTACACCGGGGAGCTGTTTTTT.

V usage is TRBV9 and J usage is TRBJ2-7, with TRBD1 matching 10 bases. V was pared by 4 bases and J by 3 bases, with 4 bases of the junction left unmatched. CDR1 and CDR2 from the germline V gene are SGDLS and YYNGEE. The CDR3 has 14 amino acids. The CDR3 here is CASSPGDRGYEQYF. CDR3 sequence (DNA): TGTGCCAGCAGCCCGGGGGACAGGGGCTACGAGCAGTACTTC. Looking up the rest from reference TRBV9 and TRBJ2-7 gives the full variable domain: DSGVTQTPKHLITATGQRVTLRCSPRSGDLSVYWYQQSLDQGLQFLIQYYNGEERAKGNILERFSAQQFPDLHSELNLSSLELGDSALYFCASSPGDRGYEQYFGPGTRLTVT.

The chain recombines TRBV28 with TRBJ1-1, with a tentative D call TRBD1 (6 bases). The CDR3 runs 14 residues. Trimming cost V 4 bases and J 5 bases, with 14 bases left between them. In germline, CDR1 is MDHEN, CDR2 SYDVKM. The CDR3 reads CASSSPTGWTEAFF. DNA of the CDR3: TGTGCCAGCAGTTCCCCGACAGGTTGGACTGAAGCTTTCTTT.

CDR3 DNA: TGTGCCAGCAGCCCCGGGGGGACTGAAGCTTTCTTT. Translation gives CASSPGGTEAFF. The rearrangement links TRBV7-8 to TRBJ1-1; weak D call: TRBD1 (5 bases). This CDR3 is 12 amino acids long. Germline V gene sequence: CDR1 SGHVS, CDR2 FQNEAQ. V was cut by 5 bases and J by 5 bases, with 9 bases left in between.

This rearrangement joins TRBV30 to TRBJ1-2; 8 nucleotides line up with TRBD1. After removal of 2 bases from V and 8 bases from J, the junction contained 7 bases not matched to a gene. This CDR3 spans 13 amino acids. Germline V gene lookup returns CDR1 GTSNPN and CDR2 SVGIG (reference sequence). The DNA of the CDR3 is TGTGCCTGGAGTAAGACAGGGGTTGAGGGCTACACCTTC. Translation gives CAWSKTGVEGYTF. Filled out from reference TRBV30 and TRBJ1-2, the complete variable domain reads SQTIHQWPATLVQPVGSPLSLECTVEGTSNPNLYWYRQAAGRGLQLLFYSVGIGQISSEVPQNLSASRPQDRQFILSSKKLLLSDSGFYLCAWSKTGVEGYTFGSGTRLTVV.

The chain has TRBV28 and TRBJ1-2; possibly TRBD1 for D (6 bases). The CDR3 sequence is 15 residues long. Trimming shortened V by 6 bases and J by 5 bases, and 19 bases separated the two germline ends. CDR1 and CDR2 from the germline V gene are MDHEN and SYDVKM. In DNA form, the CDR3 reads TGTGCCAGCAGCCGAGGGACAACCCAACTTTATGGCTACACCTTC. It encodes CASSRGTTQLYGYTF.

The CDR3: CASSQDRRGVGTDTQYF. The DNA for the CDR3 is TGTGCCAGCAGCCAAGATCGGCGGGGGGTCGGGACAGATACGCAGTATTTT. The J gene is TRBJ2-3, the V gene TRBV4-2; 8 bases line up with TRBD2. The CDR3 is made up of 17 amino acids. Trimming took 0 bases from V and 3 from J; bases not matched to a gene: 8. CDR1 LGHNA and CDR2 YNFKEQ come from the germline V gene.